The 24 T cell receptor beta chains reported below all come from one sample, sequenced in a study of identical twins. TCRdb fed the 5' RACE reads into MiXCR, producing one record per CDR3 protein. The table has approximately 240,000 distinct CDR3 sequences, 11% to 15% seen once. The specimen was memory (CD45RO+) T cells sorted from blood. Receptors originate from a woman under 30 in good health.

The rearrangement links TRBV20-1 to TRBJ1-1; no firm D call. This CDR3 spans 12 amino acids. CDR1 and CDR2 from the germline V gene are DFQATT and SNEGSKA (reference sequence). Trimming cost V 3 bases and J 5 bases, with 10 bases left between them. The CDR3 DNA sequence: TGCAGTGCTAGCCATCTAGGAACTGAAGCTTTCTTT. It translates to CSASHLGTEAFF.

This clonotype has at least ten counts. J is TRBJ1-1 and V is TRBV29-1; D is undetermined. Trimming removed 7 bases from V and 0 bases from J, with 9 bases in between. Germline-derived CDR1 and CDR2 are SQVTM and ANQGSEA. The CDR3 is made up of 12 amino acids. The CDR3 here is CSAAGMNTEAFF. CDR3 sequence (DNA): TGCAGCGCCGCCGGGATGAACACTGAAGCTTTCTTT.

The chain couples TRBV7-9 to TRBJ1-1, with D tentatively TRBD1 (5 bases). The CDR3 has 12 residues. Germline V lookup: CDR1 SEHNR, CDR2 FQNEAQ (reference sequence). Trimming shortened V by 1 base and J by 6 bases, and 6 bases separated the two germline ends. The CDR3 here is CASSLVRAEAFF. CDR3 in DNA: TGTGCCAGCAGCTTAGTCAGGGCTGAAGCTTTCTTT. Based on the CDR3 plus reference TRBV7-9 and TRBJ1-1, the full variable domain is DTGVSQNPRHKITKRGQNVTFRCDPISEHNRLYWYRQTLGQGPEFLTYFQNEAQLEKSRLLSDRFSAERPKGSFSTLEIQRTEQGDSAMYLCASSLVRAEAFFGQGTRLTVV.

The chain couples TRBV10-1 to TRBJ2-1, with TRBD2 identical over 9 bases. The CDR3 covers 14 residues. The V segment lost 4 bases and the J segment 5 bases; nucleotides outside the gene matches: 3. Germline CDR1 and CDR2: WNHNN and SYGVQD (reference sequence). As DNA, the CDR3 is TGCGCCAGCAGTGCCTTAGCGGGGGACAATGAGCAGTTCTTC. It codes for CASSALAGDNEQFF.

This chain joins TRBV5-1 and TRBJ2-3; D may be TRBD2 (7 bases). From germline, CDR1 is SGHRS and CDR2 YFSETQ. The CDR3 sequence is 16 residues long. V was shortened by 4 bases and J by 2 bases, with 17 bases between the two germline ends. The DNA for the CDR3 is TGCGCCAGCAGCCCCTATCGGGGGGCCTCCACAGATACGCAGTATTTT. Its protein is CASSPYRGASTDTQYF.

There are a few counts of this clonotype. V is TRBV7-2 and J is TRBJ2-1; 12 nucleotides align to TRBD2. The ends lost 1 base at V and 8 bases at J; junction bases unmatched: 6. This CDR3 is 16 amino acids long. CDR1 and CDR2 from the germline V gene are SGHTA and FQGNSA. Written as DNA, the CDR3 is TGTGCCAGCAGCTTAGTTCGGACTAGCGGGAATGATGAGCAGTTCTTC. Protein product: CASSLVRTSGNDEQFF.

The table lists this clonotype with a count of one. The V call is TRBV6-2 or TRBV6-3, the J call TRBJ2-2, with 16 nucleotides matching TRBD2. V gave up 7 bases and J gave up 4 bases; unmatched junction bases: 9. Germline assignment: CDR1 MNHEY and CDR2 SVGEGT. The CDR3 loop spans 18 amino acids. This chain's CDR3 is CASIKGLAGGASTGELFF. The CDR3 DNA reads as TGTGCCAGCATCAAGGGACTAGCGGGAGGGGCGTCCACCGGGGAGCTGTTTTTT.

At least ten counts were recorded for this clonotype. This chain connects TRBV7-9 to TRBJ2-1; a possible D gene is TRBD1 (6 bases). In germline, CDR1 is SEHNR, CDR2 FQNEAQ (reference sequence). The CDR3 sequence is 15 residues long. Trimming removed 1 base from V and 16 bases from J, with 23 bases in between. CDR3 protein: CASSLGPLDRDKDFF. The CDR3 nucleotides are TGTGCCAGCAGCTTAGGGCCATTAGATCGGGACAAAGATTTCTTC.

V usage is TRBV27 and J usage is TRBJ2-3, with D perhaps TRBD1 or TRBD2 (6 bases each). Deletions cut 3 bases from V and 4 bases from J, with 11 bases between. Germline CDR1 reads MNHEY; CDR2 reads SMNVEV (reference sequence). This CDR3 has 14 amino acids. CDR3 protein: CASSFMGGADTQYF. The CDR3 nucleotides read TGTGCCAGCAGTTTCATGGGGGGCGCAGATACGCAGTATTTT.

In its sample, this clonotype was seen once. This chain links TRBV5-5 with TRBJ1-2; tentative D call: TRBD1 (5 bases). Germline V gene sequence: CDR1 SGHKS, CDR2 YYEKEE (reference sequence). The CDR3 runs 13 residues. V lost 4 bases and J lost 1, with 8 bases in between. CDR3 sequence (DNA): TGTGCCAGCAGCGGGGACGGTAACTATGGCTACACCTTC. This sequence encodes CASSGDGNYGYTF.

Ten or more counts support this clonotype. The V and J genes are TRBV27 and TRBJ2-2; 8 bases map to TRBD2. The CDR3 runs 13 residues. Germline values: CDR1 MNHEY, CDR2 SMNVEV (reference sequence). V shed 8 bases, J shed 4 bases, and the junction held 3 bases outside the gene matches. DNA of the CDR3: TGTGCCAGCCAGCGGGGGAGCACCGGGGAGCTGTTTTTT. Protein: CASQRGSTGELFF.

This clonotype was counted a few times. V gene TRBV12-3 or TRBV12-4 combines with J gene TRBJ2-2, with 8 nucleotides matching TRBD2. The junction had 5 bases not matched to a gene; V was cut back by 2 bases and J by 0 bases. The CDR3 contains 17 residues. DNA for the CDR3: TGTGCCAGCAGTTTAACTAGCGGAGGGTCGAACACCGGGGAGCTGTTTTTT. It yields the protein CASSLTSGGSNTGELFF.

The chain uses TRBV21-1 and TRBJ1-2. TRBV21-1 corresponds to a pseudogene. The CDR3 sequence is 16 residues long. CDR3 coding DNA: TGTGCCAGCAGCGGAATTAGACATTCCAGGTTTTATGGCTACACCTTC. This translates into CASSGIRHSRFYGYTF.

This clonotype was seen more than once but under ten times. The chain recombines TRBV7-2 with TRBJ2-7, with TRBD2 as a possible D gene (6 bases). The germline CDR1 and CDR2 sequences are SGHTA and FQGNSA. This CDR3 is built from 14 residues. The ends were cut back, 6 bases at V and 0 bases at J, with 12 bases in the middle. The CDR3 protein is CASRERVSSYEQYF. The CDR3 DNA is TGTGCCAGCAGGGAGCGGGTGAGCTCCTACGAGCAGTACTTC.

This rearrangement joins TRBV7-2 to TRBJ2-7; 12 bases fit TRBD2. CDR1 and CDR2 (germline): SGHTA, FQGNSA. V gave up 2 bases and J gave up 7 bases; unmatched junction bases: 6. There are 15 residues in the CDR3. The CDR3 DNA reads TGTGCCAGCAGCTTAATCCTAGCGGGGGGGCCGGAGCAGTACTTC. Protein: CASSLILAGGPEQYF. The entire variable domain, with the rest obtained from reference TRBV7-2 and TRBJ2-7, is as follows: GAGVSQSPSNKVTEKGKDVELRCDPISGHTALYWYRQSLGQGLEFLIYFQGNSAPDKSGLPSDRFSAERTGGSVSTLTIQRTQQEDSAVYLCASSLILAGGPEQYFGPGTRLTVT.

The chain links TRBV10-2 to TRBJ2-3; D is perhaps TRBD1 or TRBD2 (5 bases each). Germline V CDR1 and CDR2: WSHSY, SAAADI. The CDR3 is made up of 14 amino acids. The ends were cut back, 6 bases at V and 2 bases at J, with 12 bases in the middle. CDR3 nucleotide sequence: TGCGCCAGCAGGGGACCTCGGACCACAGATACGCAGTATTTT. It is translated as CASRGPRTTDTQYF.

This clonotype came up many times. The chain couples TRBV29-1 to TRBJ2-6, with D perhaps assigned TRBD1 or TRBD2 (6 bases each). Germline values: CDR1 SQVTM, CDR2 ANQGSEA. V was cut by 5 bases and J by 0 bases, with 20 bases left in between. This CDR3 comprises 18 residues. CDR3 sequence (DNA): TGCAGCGTTCCCGTAAGGGGGGAGGTATCCTCTGGGGCCAACGTCCTGACTTTC. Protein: CSVPVRGEVSSGANVLTF.

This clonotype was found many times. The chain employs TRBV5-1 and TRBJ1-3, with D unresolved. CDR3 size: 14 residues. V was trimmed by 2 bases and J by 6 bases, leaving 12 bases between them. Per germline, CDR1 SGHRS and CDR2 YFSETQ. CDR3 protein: CASSFRGSENTIYF. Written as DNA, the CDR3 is TGCGCCAGCAGCTTCCGGGGTTCGGAAAACACCATATATTTT.

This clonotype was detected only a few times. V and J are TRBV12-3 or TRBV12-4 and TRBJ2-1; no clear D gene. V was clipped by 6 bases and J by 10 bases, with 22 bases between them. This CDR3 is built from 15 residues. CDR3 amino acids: CASSVGTSLQGEQFF. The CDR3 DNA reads TGTGCCAGCAGCGTGGGAACAAGTCTACAAGGGGAGCAGTTCTTC.

The CDR3 region has the DNA TGTGCCAGCAGAACCCGGGACGGCACAGATACGCAGTATTTT. Translated, it gives CASRTRDGTDTQYF. The gene calls are TRBV6-1 and TRBJ2-3; D could derive from TRBD1 or TRBD2 (5 bases each). V gave up 6 bases and J gave up 1 base, with 11 bases separating them. CDR1 MNHNS and CDR2 SASEGT come from the germline V gene. The CDR3 totals 14 residues.

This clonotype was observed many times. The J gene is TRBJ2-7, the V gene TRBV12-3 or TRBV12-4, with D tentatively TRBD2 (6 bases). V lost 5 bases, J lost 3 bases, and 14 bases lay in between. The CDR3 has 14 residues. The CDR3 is CASSLGRGSYEQYF. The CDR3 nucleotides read TGTGCCAGCAGTCTCGGGCGGGGAAGCTACGAGCAGTACTTC.

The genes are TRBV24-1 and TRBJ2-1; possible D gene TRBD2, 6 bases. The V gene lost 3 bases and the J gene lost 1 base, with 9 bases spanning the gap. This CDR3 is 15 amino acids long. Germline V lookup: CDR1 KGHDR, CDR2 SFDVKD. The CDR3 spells CATSDVAASYNEQFF. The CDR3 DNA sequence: TGTGCCACCAGTGATGTAGCGGCTTCCTACAATGAGCAGTTCTTC.

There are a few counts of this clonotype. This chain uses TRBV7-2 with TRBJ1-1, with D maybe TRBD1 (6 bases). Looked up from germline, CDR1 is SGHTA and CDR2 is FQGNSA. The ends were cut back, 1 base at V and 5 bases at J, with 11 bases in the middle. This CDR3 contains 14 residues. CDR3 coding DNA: TGTGCCAGCAGCTTAGACGCAGGGGCTACTGAAGCTTTCTTT. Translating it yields CASSLDAGATEAFF.

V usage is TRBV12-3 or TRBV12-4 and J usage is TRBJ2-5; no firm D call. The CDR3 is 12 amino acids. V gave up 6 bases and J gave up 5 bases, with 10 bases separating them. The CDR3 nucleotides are TGTGCCAGCAGCCCCTCCCACGAGACCCAGTACTTC. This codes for CASSPSHETQYF.